This T cell receptor (beta chain) originates from a study of blood T cells in healthy people across ages. The trim removed 4 bases at V and 5 bases at J, leaving 17 bases unmatched. Germline CDR1 is LGHDT and CDR2 is YNNKEL (reference sequence). The CDR3 loop spans 18 amino acids. A second 7 to 11 cycle PCR used barcoded and J-beta primers. TCRdb re-called the 5' RACE reads with MiXCR, one entry per CDR3 protein. The sample shows over a million distinct CDR3 sequences, about 43% of them seen only once. The chain is built from TRBV3-1 and TRBJ2-5, with TRBD2 matching over 9 bases. The material sequenced was blood. The TCR sequence derives from a woman younger than 30 in good health. The CDR3 is CASSPRGLASYAGETQYF. The CDR3 DNA reads TGTGCCAGCAGCCCCCGAGGACTAGCGTCCTATGCTGGGGAGACCCAGTACTTC.